Presented here are 11 T cell receptor beta chains from one specimen sequenced in a study of blood T cell repertoires in COVID-19. The assay was immunoSEQ multiplex PCR, and TCRdb's table has in-frame clones only and misses some. The sample has approximately 250,000 clones; 85% to 90% are singletons. The sample taken for sequencing was PBMCs or T cells enriched from blood (not recorded which). The receptors shown here come from a woman in her twenties or thirties with acute COVID-19.

The chain combines TRBV18 with TRBJ1-2, with D possibly being TRBD1 (5 bases). From germline, CDR1 is KGHSH and CDR2 LQKENI. V was trimmed by 3 bases and J by 0 bases, leaving 11 bases between them. The CDR3 is 15 amino acids. CDR3 DNA sequence: TGTGCCAGCTCACCCTTAGACAGCACTAACTATGGCTACACCTTC. This translates into CASSPLDSTNYGYTF. The variable domain in full, completed from reference TRBV18 and TRBJ1-2, reads NAGVMQNPRHLVRRRGQEARLRCSPMKGHSHVYWYRQLPEEGLKFMVYLQKENIIDESGMPKERFSAEFPKEGPSILRIQQVVRGDSAAYFCASSPLDSTNYGYTFGSGTRLTVV.

The table lists this clone with a few counts. The chain carries TRBV2 and TRBJ1-5; 9 bases map to TRBD1. The CDR3 runs to 16 residues. V was clipped by 5 bases and J by 7 bases; unmatched bases: 12. CDR1 is SNHLY and CDR2 is FYNNEI in the germline V gene. CDR3 loop: CASSPTGTGLEQPQHF. For the CDR3, the DNA is TGTGCCAGCAGTCCTACCGGGACAGGGTTGGAGCAGCCCCAGCATTTT.

The chain links TRBV3-1 (or the pseudogene TRBV3-2) to TRBJ2-3, with 9 bases lining up with TRBD2. CDR1 is LGHDT and CDR2 is YNNKEL in the germline V gene (reference sequence). The CDR3 sequence is 16 residues long. V shed 4 bases and J 0 bases; nucleotides not matched to a gene: 5. CDR3 sequence: CASSLRLAASTDTQYF. In nucleotides, the CDR3 is TGTGCCAGCAGCCTCCGACTAGCGGCCAGCACAGATACGCAGTATTTT.

V is TRBV4-3 and J is TRBJ1-3; tentatively, D is TRBD1 (6 bases). The CDR3 spans 15 residues. CDR1 and CDR2 from the germline V gene are LGHNA and YSLEER. The germline V and J ends were trimmed by 5 bases and 4 bases, with 15 bases remaining between them. CDR3 in amino acids: CASSAYTGSGNTIYF. The CDR3 bases are TGCGCCAGCAGCGCATACACAGGGTCAGGAAACACCATATATTTT.

The chain joins TRBV2 to TRBJ2-2, with D tentatively TRBD1 (6 bases). Germline CDR1 reads SNHLY; CDR2 reads FYNNEI. The CDR3 loop spans 16 amino acids. Trimming pared 6 bases from V and 5 bases from J, leaving 19 bases between. CDR3 region: CASRDWDPGVTGELFF. Here the CDR3 DNA reads TGTGCCAGCAGGGATTGGGACCCAGGGGTTACCGGGGAGCTGTTTTTT.

The V and J genes are TRBV9 and TRBJ1-1; TRBD1 agrees at 10 bases. Losses at the gene ends were 2 bases for V and 1 base for J; bases not matched to a gene: 11. From germline, CDR1 is SGDLS and CDR2 YYNGEE. The CDR3 sequence is 18 residues long. CDR3 sequence: CASSVPLSGTGANTEAFF. The CDR3 DNA follows: TGTGCCAGCAGCGTTCCCCTATCCGGGACAGGGGCGAACACTGAAGCTTTCTTT. The full variable domain, rest sourced from reference TRBV9 and TRBJ1-1, is DSGVTQTPKHLITATGQRVTLRCSPRSGDLSVYWYQQSLDQGLQFLIQYYNGEERAKGNILERFSAQQFPDLHSELNLSSLELGDSALYFCASSVPLSGTGANTEAFFGQGTRLTVV.

The chain uses TRBV10-3 and TRBJ2-2, with 10 bases matching TRBD1. CDR1 and CDR2 from the germline V gene are ENHRY and SYGVKD. After removal of 8 bases from V and 5 bases from J, the junction contained 5 bases not matched to a gene. This CDR3 is built from 14 residues. The CDR3 here is CAIQGQGGTGELFF. The CDR3 bases are TGTGCCATCCAAGGACAGGGGGGGACCGGGGAGCTGTTTTTT.

The chain couples TRBV2 to TRBJ2-7; 8 bases are shared with TRBD1. The germline CDR1 and CDR2 sequences are SNHLY and FYNNEI. This CDR3 comprises 14 residues. V shed 7 bases, J shed 2 bases, and the junction held 7 bases outside the gene matches. The CDR3 coding sequence is TGTGCCAGCATCCAAAAGACAGGGGCCTACGAGCAGTACTTC. Residues: CASIQKTGAYEQYF.

The CDR3 sequence is CASSELPGEPYEQYF. The CDR3 DNA is TGTGCCAGCAGTGAATTACCGGGAGAGCCCTACGAGCAGTACTTC. V gene TRBV6-1 combines with J gene TRBJ2-7; D is possibly TRBD2 (6 bases). Looked up from germline, CDR1 is MNHNS and CDR2 is SASEGT. The CDR3 is 15 residues long. The V end was cut by 2 bases, the J end by 2 bases, with 13 bases between.

The DNA for the CDR3 is TGTGCCAGCAGTCCATCGGGGACAGGGAGTTTTGGAAACACCATATATTTT. This codes for CASSPSGTGSFGNTIYF. The genes are TRBV27 and TRBJ1-3; TRBD1 matches at 9 bases. Losses at the gene ends were 5 bases for V and 3 bases for J; bases not matched to a gene: 11. CDR1 is MNHEY and CDR2 is SMNVEV in the germline V gene (reference sequence). The CDR3 consists of 17 residues.

V gene TRBV9 combines with J gene TRBJ2-2, with D possibly matching TRBD1 (6 bases). This CDR3 is 16 amino acids long. Germline CDR1 reads SGDLS; CDR2 reads YYNGEE. The V end was cut by 3 bases, the J end by 1 base, with 13 bases between. This CDR3 is CASSAAPGQNTGELFF. CDR3 nucleotide sequence: TGTGCCAGCAGCGCAGCCCCGGGACAGAACACCGGGGAGCTGTTTTTT.